These 28 T cell receptor beta chains were sequenced from one sample in a study of blood T cell repertoires in COVID-19. Profiled with immunoSEQ multiplex PCR; TCRdb holds only in-frame clones, not every one. The sample lists 270,000 or so clones, around 86% occurring once. Sequencing used peripheral blood. These TCRs come from a man aged 35-49 years with active or convalescent COVID-19.

This chain links TRBV5-1 with TRBJ1-1, with D uncertain. Trimming removed 3 bases at V and 3 bases at J, with 6 bases between. The V gene's germline CDR1 is SGHRS and CDR2 YFSETQ. This CDR3 contains 12 residues. In nucleotides, the CDR3 is TGCGCCAGCAGCTCGGAGGACACTGAAGCTTTCTTT. Protein: CASSSEDTEAFF.

The V and J genes are TRBV6-5 and TRBJ1-6, with D possibly matching TRBD1 (5 bases). The V end was cut by 0 bases, the J end by 9 bases, with 15 bases between. The CDR3 is 16 amino acids. The germline CDR1 and CDR2 sequences are MNHEY and SVGAGI. The CDR3 protein is CASSYSQGVISSPLHF. The CDR3, as DNA: TGTGCCAGCAGTTACTCTCAGGGTGTTATTTCTTCACCCCTCCACTTT.

CDR3 DNA sequence: TGCGCCAGCAGTAGAGAGGCCCTAAATCAGCCCCAGCATTTT. It translates to CASSREALNQPQHF. The rearrangement links TRBV10-2 to TRBJ1-5, with D hard to call. The CDR3 has 14 amino acids. Trimming shortened V by 5 bases and J by 4 bases, and 12 bases separated the two germline ends. The germline gives CDR1 WSHSY, CDR2 SAAADI.

This clone was seen once. The rearrangement uses TRBV6-5 and TRBJ2-7; possibly TRBD1 for D (6 bases). With 6 bases removed from V and 0 bases from J, the gap between germline ends came to 15 bases. CDR3 size: 15 residues. The germline CDR1 and CDR2 sequences are MNHEY and SVGAGI. The CDR3, as DNA: TGTGCCAGCAGCAAAACCGGGACACTCTCCTACGAGCAGTACTTC. It is translated as CASSKTGTLSYEQYF.

The genes are TRBV19 and TRBJ1-1, with D perhaps TRBD1 (5 bases). This CDR3 is 16 amino acids long. V lost 5 bases and J lost 0, with 16 bases in between. Germline V gene lookup returns CDR1 LNHDA and CDR2 SQIVND (reference sequence). The CDR3 is CASSPLPAGMNTEAFF. The CDR3 DNA reads as TGTGCCAGTAGTCCCCTCCCCGCAGGGATGAACACTGAAGCTTTCTTT.

V gene TRBV3-1 (or the pseudogene TRBV3-2) combines with J gene TRBJ1-6; 7 bases agree with TRBD1. Looked up from germline, CDR1 is LGHDT and CDR2 is YNNKEL (reference sequence). With 4 bases clipped from V and 7 bases from J, the junction kept 4 bases outside the gene matches. The CDR3 has 14 amino acids. CDR3 nucleotide sequence: TGTGCCAGCAGCCTCGGGACAGTGAATTCACCCCTCCACTTT. Its protein product is CASSLGTVNSPLHF.

The chain has TRBV2 and TRBJ1-1; 7 bases are shared with TRBD1. Germline assignment: CDR1 SNHLY and CDR2 FYNNEI. V lost 3 bases and J lost 4; bases outside the gene matches: 5. The CDR3 covers 14 residues. As DNA, the CDR3 is TGTGCCAGCAGTGAGACAGGGACGGGCACTGAAGCTTTCTTT. Its protein is CASSETGTGTEAFF. Full variable domain (remainder filled in from reference TRBV2 and TRBJ1-1): EPEVTQTPSHQVTQMGQEVILRCVPISNHLYFYWYRQILGQKVEFLVSFYNNEISEKSEIFDDQFSVERPDGSNFTLKIRSTKLEDSAMYFCASSETGTGTEAFFGQGTRLTVV.

The chain couples TRBV30 to TRBJ2-7; no firm D call. CDR3 length equals 12 residues. Trimming took off 0 bases at V and 6 bases at J, with 9 bases between the two ends. Germline CDR1 and CDR2: GTSNPN and SVGIG (reference sequence). The CDR3 sequence: CAWSVSHGEQYF. The CDR3 DNA reads as TGTGCCTGGAGTGTATCGCACGGCGAGCAGTACTTC.

The chain links TRBV3-1 (or the pseudogene TRBV3-2) to TRBJ2-5; D unresolved. This CDR3 is 15 amino acids long. Looked up from germline, CDR1 is LGHDT and CDR2 is YNNKEL (reference sequence). Trimming shortened V by 2 bases and J by 5 bases, and 15 bases separated the two germline ends. CDR3 DNA sequence: TGTGCCAGCAGCCAATCACGGGTAGTTGGGGAGACCCAGTACTTC. It yields the protein CASSQSRVVGETQYF.

V is TRBV5-1 and J is TRBJ2-2; 8 nucleotides align to TRBD1. The CDR3 length is 15 residues. Germline CDR1 SGHRS, CDR2 YFSETQ. Trimming took 2 bases from V and 5 from J; bases not matched to a gene: 5. The CDR3 DNA sequence: TGCGCCAGCAGCTTAAGGACAGGGAGGACCGGGGAGCTGTTTTTT. Its protein product is CASSLRTGRTGELFF. The full variable domain, its missing parts supplied by reference TRBV5-1 and TRBJ2-2, is KAGVTQTPRYLIKTRGQQVTLSCSPISGHRSVSWYQQTPGQGLQFLFEYFSETQRNKGNFPGRFSGRQFSNSRSEMNVSTLELGDSALYLCASSLRTGRTGELFFGEGSRLTVL.

This clone was detected once. The chain recombines TRBV6-5 with TRBJ2-7; 9 bases are a match to TRBD2. The V gene's germline CDR1 is MNHEY and CDR2 SVGAGI. The V gene end was trimmed by 2 bases and the J gene end by 2 bases; junction bases not matched to a gene: 4. The CDR3 has 15 residues. CDR3 in amino acids: CASSYRAGGAYEQYF. As DNA, the CDR3 is TGTGCCAGCAGTTACCGGGCGGGAGGGGCCTACGAGCAGTACTTC.

The chain joins TRBV28 to TRBJ1-5; maybe TRBD1 (5 bases). The CDR3 consists of 12 residues. The germline V gene has CDR1 MDHEN and CDR2 SYDVKM. The CDR3 region is CATDYSNQPQHF. CDR3 DNA: TGTGCGACAGATTATAGCAATCAGCCCCAGCATTTT.

The V call is TRBV12-3 or TRBV12-4, the J call TRBJ2-1, with D unclear. The CDR3 runs to 13 residues. The germline V and J ends were trimmed by 3 bases and 4 bases, with 7 bases remaining between them. The CDR3 sequence: CASSFTLYNEQFF. CDR3 coding DNA: TGTGCCAGCAGTTTTACCCTATACAATGAGCAGTTCTTC.

The chain carries TRBV5-1 and TRBJ2-5, with D maybe TRBD1 (6 bases). With 3 bases removed from V and 3 bases from J, the gap between germline ends came to 15 bases. The length of the CDR3 is 15 residues. Germline V gives CDR1 SGHRS, CDR2 YFSETQ. The CDR3 coding sequence is TGCGCCAGCAGCTGGACCGGGACATGGAAAGAGACCCAGTACTTC. It is translated as CASSWTGTWKETQYF.

The V and J genes are TRBV15 and TRBJ1-4; D not certain. The ends were cut back, 0 bases at V and 8 bases at J, with 13 bases in the middle. Per the germline V gene, CDR1 is LNHNV and CDR2 is YYDKDF (reference sequence). The CDR3 loop spans 15 amino acids. The CDR3 loop reads CATSRDSGIGEKLFF. The CDR3 DNA reads as TGTGCCACCAGCAGAGATTCGGGAATAGGGGAAAAACTGTTTTTT.

V and J are TRBV5-1 and TRBJ2-3, with TRBD2 matching 9 bases. V lost 1 base to trimming and J lost 3 bases; unmatched junction nucleotides: 3. The CDR3 sequence is 15 residues long. Per germline, CDR1 SGHRS and CDR2 YFSETQ. The CDR3 region has the DNA TGCGCCAGCAGCTTGTCTACTAGCGGGACAGATACGCAGTATTTT. This encodes CASSLSTSGTDTQYF.

J is TRBJ1-1 and V is TRBV19; D unresolved. Germline lookup yields CDR1 LNHDA and CDR2 SQIVND (reference sequence). The CDR3 covers 15 residues. Trimming removed 4 bases at V and 0 bases at J, with 12 bases between. The CDR3 sequence: CASSTWGDMNTEAFF. DNA of the CDR3: TGTGCCAGTAGTACTTGGGGAGACATGAACACTGAAGCTTTCTTT.

The chain couples TRBV3-1 (or the pseudogene TRBV3-2) to TRBJ1-1; 8 nucleotides line up with TRBD1. Germline trimming cut 0 bases from V and 9 bases from J; bases unmatched to any gene: 6. The CDR3 consists of 14 residues. CDR1 and CDR2 from the germline V gene are LGHDT and YNNKEL (reference sequence). The CDR3 reads CASSQDRGQEQAFF. The DNA for the CDR3 is TGTGCCAGCAGCCAAGATAGGGGACAGGAACAAGCTTTCTTT.

CDR3 nucleotides: TGTGCCAGCAGTATCACCGGGACAGACCTTTCTTGGGCGACCCAGTACTTC. Translated: CASSITGTDLSWATQYF. V and J are TRBV27 and TRBJ2-5; 7 positions match TRBD1. CDR3 size: 17 residues. In germline, CDR1 is MNHEY, CDR2 SMNVEV (reference sequence). The J segment lost 7 bases and the V segment lost 5 bases, leaving 19 bases of the junction unmatched.

V usage is TRBV7-9 and J usage is TRBJ2-7; no clear D. The germline V gene encodes CDR1 SEHNR and CDR2 FQNEAQ (reference sequence). Trimming cost V 1 base and J 2 bases, with 18 bases left between them. The CDR3 is 17 amino acids. The DNA of the CDR3 is TGTGCCAGCAGCTTAGGTCGGAATAACGCGGCCGCCTACGAGCAGTACTTC. Protein product: CASSLGRNNAAAYEQYF.

V gene TRBV11-2 combines with J gene TRBJ2-1, with a tentative D call TRBD2 (5 bases). Germline CDR1 is SGHAT and CDR2 is FQNNGV. The CDR3 is made up of 15 amino acids. V lost 5 bases, J lost 2 bases, and 13 bases lay in between. CDR3 residues: CASSQLTGTYNEQFF. For the CDR3, the DNA is TGTGCCAGCAGCCAGTTAACGGGAACCTACAATGAGCAGTTCTTC.

The V and J genes are TRBV28 and TRBJ1-6; D is perhaps TRBD1 (5 bases). This CDR3 has 15 amino acids. CDR1 and CDR2 (germline): MDHEN, SYDVKM. Trimming took 5 bases from V and 14 from J, leaving 22 bases between them. The CDR3 region has the DNA TGTGCCAGCAGTCACCGGGACTTGCTAAGATCAGCCCTCCACTTT. Amino acids: CASSHRDLLRSALHF.

J is TRBJ1-2 and V is TRBV5-1; TRBD1 might be the D (6 bases). V was shortened by 0 bases and J by 3 bases, with 15 bases between the two germline ends. CDR1 and CDR2 from the germline V gene are SGHRS and YFSETQ. The CDR3 has 16 residues. This chain's CDR3 is CASSLARQSGDYGYTF. CDR3 DNA sequence: TGCGCCAGCAGCTTGGCCAGGCAGTCAGGGGACTATGGCTACACCTTC.

This chain uses TRBV15 with TRBJ2-2; D unclear. Germline assignment: CDR1 LNHNV and CDR2 YYDKDF (reference sequence). V lost 5 bases, J lost 7 bases, and 14 bases lay in between. The CDR3 is 14 amino acids. CDR3 amino acids: CATSGPRSGGELFF. The CDR3 coding sequence is TGTGCCACCAGCGGGCCCCGTTCCGGCGGGGAGCTGTTTTTT.

The genes are TRBV6-1 and TRBJ2-7; 7 bases map to TRBD2. CDR1 MNHNS and CDR2 SASEGT come from the germline V gene. CDR3 length equals 14 residues. V shed 0 bases and J 6 bases; nucleotides not matched to a gene: 5. CDR3 sequence (DNA): TGTGCCAGCAGTGAAGCATGGGGGGGGACCGAGCAGTACTTC. Translation gives CASSEAWGGTEQYF.

J is TRBJ1-5 and V is TRBV28, with TRBD1 identical over 7 bases. Germline V lookup: CDR1 MDHEN, CDR2 SYDVKM. The CDR3 has 16 residues. With 2 bases clipped from V and 3 bases from J, the junction kept 7 bases outside the gene matches. The CDR3 DNA is TGTGCCAGCAGTTTAAGAGGACAGGACCTCAATCAGCCCCAGCATTTT. Translating it yields CASSLRGQDLNQPQHF.

This clone came up once. CDR3 amino acids: CASSQDRTGGPNEQFF. The CDR3 bases are TGTGCCAGCAGCCAAGATCGAACGGGAGGGCCGAATGAGCAGTTCTTC. The chain recombines TRBV3-1 (or the pseudogene TRBV3-2) with TRBJ2-1, with 8 bases identical to TRBD2. With 0 bases clipped from V and 7 bases from J, the junction kept 8 bases outside the gene matches. CDR1 and CDR2 (germline): LGHDT, YNNKEL (reference sequence). The CDR3 length is 16 residues.

J is TRBJ2-7 and V is TRBV27; D is ambiguous. CDR1 and CDR2 from the germline V gene are MNHEY and SMNVEV (reference sequence). This CDR3 is 13 amino acids long. V shed 3 bases and J shed 6 bases, with 12 bases lying between them. This chain's CDR3 is CASSFRPPSEQYF. The CDR3 DNA reads as TGTGCCAGCAGTTTCAGGCCACCTTCCGAGCAGTACTTC.